The 12 T cell receptor beta chains presented below share a single source sample, sequenced in a study of shared clonotypes between healthy human individuals. Some clones are missing from TCRdb's copy, which holds only in-frame ones; the method was immunoSEQ multiplex PCR. Of over a million clones listed, more than 65% are singletons. What was sequenced was memory CD4+ T cells sorted from blood. The subset denotes: CD45RA-negative fraction. Receptor source: a man aged 18 to 29 in good health.

The CDR3 nucleotides are TGCGCCAGCAGCTTGGTTTCGGGAATGAACACTGAAGCTTTCTTT. Amino acid sequence: CASSLVSGMNTEAFF. This rearrangement joins TRBV5-1 to TRBJ1-1; D is unresolved. Trimming removed 0 bases at V and 0 bases at J, with 9 bases between. There are 15 residues in the CDR3. In germline, CDR1 is SGHRS, CDR2 YFSETQ.

The CDR3 is CAISDGQPNSPLHF. CDR3 bases: TGTGCCATCAGTGACGGACAGCCGAATTCACCCCTCCACTTT. The chain couples TRBV10-3 to TRBJ1-6, with D tentatively TRBD1 (6 bases). The CDR3 covers 14 residues. Germline CDR1 is ENHRY and CDR2 is SYGVKD. V was clipped by 3 bases and J by 7 bases, with 10 bases between them.

This clone was picked up a small number of times. The CDR3 DNA reads TGTGCCTGGAGTGTAGGCGGACATCCACGCACTGAAGCTTTCTTT. This gives the protein CAWSVGGHPRTEAFF. This chain uses TRBV30 with TRBJ1-1; a possible D gene is TRBD1 (5 bases). The CDR3 is 15 amino acids. V shed 0 bases and J shed 4 bases, with 15 bases lying between them. The germline V gene has CDR1 GTSNPN and CDR2 SVGIG (reference sequence).

The V gene is TRBV7-9, the J gene TRBJ2-5; D not certain. Trimming pared 5 bases from V and 5 bases from J, leaving 18 bases between. CDR3 size: 15 residues. Germline CDR1 is SEHNR and CDR2 is FQNEAQ (reference sequence). This chain's CDR3 is CASSTHLQSGETQYF. Here the CDR3 DNA reads TGTGCCAGCAGCACGCATTTACAATCTGGGGAGACCCAGTACTTC.

A single count supports this clone. The V and J genes are TRBV7-9 and TRBJ1-4; 10 bases are a match to TRBD1. CDR3 length: 15 amino acids. V shed 5 bases, J shed 6 bases, and the junction held 6 bases outside the gene matches. Looked up from germline, CDR1 is SEHNR and CDR2 is FQNEAQ (reference sequence). Here the CDR3 reads CASSPTGTGDEKLFF. The CDR3 bases are TGTGCCAGCAGCCCGACCGGGACAGGGGATGAAAAACTGTTTTTT.

In this sample, this clone turned up once. The chain recombines TRBV6-1 with TRBJ2-3; D might be TRBD1 (6 bases). CDR1 is MNHNS, CDR2 SASEGT, per germline. The CDR3 loop spans 16 amino acids. The germline V and J ends were trimmed by 2 bases and 2 bases, with 14 bases remaining between them. The CDR3: CASSELGGSLTDTQYF. The CDR3 nucleotides read TGTGCCAGCAGTGAACTTGGGGGCAGTCTCACAGATACGCAGTATTTT.

The chain joins TRBV14 to TRBJ1-6; D remains unclear. The V gene lost 0 bases and the J gene lost 7 bases, with 7 bases spanning the gap. The CDR3 loop spans 14 amino acids. Germline V gives CDR1 SGHDN, CDR2 FVKESK. The CDR3 DNA sequence: TGTGCCAGCAGCCAAGAACGGAGCAATTCACCCCTCCACTTT. Residues: CASSQERSNSPLHF.

V is TRBV7-9 and J is TRBJ2-7; D perhaps matches TRBD1 (5 bases). Trimming pared 0 bases from V and 9 bases from J, leaving 15 bases between. The CDR3 consists of 14 residues. Germline CDR1 and CDR2: SEHNR and FQNEAQ (reference sequence). CDR3 sequence: CASSLAGPTDTQYF. CDR3 in DNA: TGTGCCAGCAGCTTAGCGGGGCCCACCGATACGCAGTACTTC.

This clone has only one observation. The V gene is TRBV5-6, the J gene TRBJ2-2; 12 nucleotides align to TRBD2. V gave up 4 bases and J gave up 7 bases; unmatched junction bases: 8. CDR1 and CDR2 (germline): SGHDT, YYEEEE. The CDR3 has 16 amino acids. The CDR3 bases are TGTGCCAGCAGCCCCCTAGCGGGAGGGCCGAGCGGGGAGCTGTTTTTT. Translated, it gives CASSPLAGGPSGELFF.

This clone turned up a few times. This chain links TRBV2 with TRBJ1-5, with TRBD1 matching 10 bases. V was pared by 2 bases and J by 4 bases, with 2 bases of the junction left unmatched. Germline lookup yields CDR1 SNHLY and CDR2 FYNNEI. The CDR3 runs 15 residues. The CDR3, as DNA: TGTGCCAGCAGTGAATTGGGACAGGGGAATCAGCCCCAGCATTTT. Translated: CASSELGQGNQPQHF.

The chain joins TRBV5-4 to TRBJ1-2; 7 positions match TRBD1. V shed 4 bases and J 2 bases; nucleotides not matched to a gene: 5. The V gene's germline CDR1 is SGHNT and CDR2 YYREEE (reference sequence). The CDR3 is made up of 14 amino acids. CDR3 amino acids: CASSVVGGNYGYTF. The CDR3 bases are TGTGCCAGCAGCGTAGTAGGGGGCAACTATGGCTACACCTTC. Using reference TRBV5-4 and TRBJ1-2 for the parts outside the CDR3, the full variable domain is ETGVTQSPTHLIKTRGQQVTLRCSSQSGHNTVSWYQQALGQGPQFIFQYYREEENGRGNFPPRFSGLQFPNYSSELNVNALELDDSALYLCASSVVGGNYGYTFGSGTRLTVV.

As regards this clone: This could be a read error, since a much larger clone is one nucleotide away. V usage is TRBV7-3 and J usage is TRBJ1-6; TRBD1 aligns across 7 bases. V was pared by 5 bases and J by 5 bases, with 3 bases of the junction left unmatched. CDR3 size: 14 residues. CDR1 and CDR2 (germline): SGHTA, FQGTGA. CDR3 loop: CASSPGQNNSPLHF. The CDR3 DNA reads TGTGCCAGCAGCCCGGGACAGAATAATTCACCCCTCCACTTT.